The 26 T cell receptor beta chains below were found in one sample sequenced in a study of T-cell reconstitution after alpha-beta-depleted transplantation in children. Unique molecular identifiers were incorporated into the prepared TCRbeta library. TCRdb itself ran the PCR reads through MiXCR, one entry per CDR3 protein. The table shows hundreds of thousands of distinct CDR3 sequences, with about 9.4% occurring only once. The sample consisted of PBMCs, taken before TCRalphabeta/CD19-depleted stem cell transplant. The receptor source for this set is a boy under two years old with acute myeloid leukemia, due to receive a stem cell transplant.

For this clonotype: Since a much larger clone is just one base distant, this may be a read error. The J gene is TRBJ1-1, the V gene TRBV5-1; no reliable D call. The germline V and J ends were trimmed by 5 bases and 3 bases, with 20 bases remaining between them. This CDR3 is built from 16 residues. Germline lookup yields CDR1 SGHRS and CDR2 YFSETQ. For the CDR3, the DNA is TGCGCCAGCAGATCCCCGGCCCACTCGTCGGACACTGAAGCTTTCTTT. Translated, it gives CASRSPAHSSDTEAFF.

The V gene is TRBV24-1, the J gene TRBJ2-1; no reliable D call. V gave up 6 bases and J gave up 7 bases, with 18 bases separating them. CDR1 is KGHDR and CDR2 is SFDVKD in the germline V gene. CDR3 size: 15 residues. The CDR3 loop reads CATSYGHTIRNEQFF. DNA of the CDR3: TGTGCCACCAGTTACGGCCACACCATCAGGAATGAGCAGTTCTTC.

This clonotype was seen repeatedly, ten times or more. The chain links TRBV5-1 to TRBJ2-1, with 12 bases matching TRBD2. CDR1 SGHRS and CDR2 YFSETQ come from the germline V gene. Trimming cost V 4 bases and J 0 bases; bases outside gene matches: 5. The CDR3 totals 17 residues. CDR3: CASSTGLAGSSYNEQFF. The CDR3, as DNA: TGCGCCAGCAGCACCGGACTAGCGGGGAGCTCCTACAATGAGCAGTTCTTC.

This clonotype has ten or more counts. The genes are TRBV20-1 and TRBJ2-7, with D perhaps matching TRBD1 (6 bases). CDR3 size: 12 residues. Germline loops: CDR1 DFQATT, CDR2 SNEGSKA (reference sequence). V was pared by 5 bases and J by 3 bases, with 11 bases between. The CDR3 DNA sequence: TGCAGTGCTGGCCCAGGGGACTACGAGCAGTACTTC. Amino acids: CSAGPGDYEQYF.

The V call is TRBV19, the J call TRBJ2-5, with a tentative D call TRBD2 (5 bases). Germline lookup yields CDR1 LNHDA and CDR2 SQIVND (reference sequence). V was cut by 4 bases and J by 0 bases, with 15 bases left in between. The CDR3 totals 16 residues. The CDR3 nucleotides are TGTGCCAGTAGTACCCGCGGTTGGAGGTACCAAGAGACCCAGTACTTC. Amino acid sequence: CASSTRGWRYQETQYF.

V and J are TRBV2 and TRBJ2-5; D is unclear. From germline, CDR1 is SNHLY and CDR2 FYNNEI. The V and J ends lost 11 bases and 7 bases respectively, with 20 bases between them. The CDR3 is 13 amino acids. The CDR3 is CAGRIASGGTQYF. DNA for the CDR3: TGTGCCGGCCGTATTGCTTCGGGCGGGACCCAGTACTTC.

This clonotype was picked up a small number of times. V and J are TRBV3-1 and TRBJ2-2; maybe TRBD2 (6 bases). V was pared by 4 bases and J by 4 bases, with 10 bases between. Germline V gene lookup returns CDR1 LGHDT and CDR2 YNNKEL (reference sequence). This CDR3 is built from 14 residues. The CDR3, as DNA: TGTGCCAGCAGCCGGGGGAGGAGCACCGGGGAGCTGTTTTTT. Protein sequence: CASSRGRSTGELFF.

The sample holds many counts of this clonotype. The chain has TRBV5-1 and TRBJ2-3; 13 nucleotides line up with TRBD2. J lost 4 bases, V lost 2 bases, and 7 bases had no gene match. The germline V gene has CDR1 SGHRS and CDR2 YFSETQ. The CDR3 loop spans 17 amino acids. Written as DNA, the CDR3 is TGCGCCAGCAGCTTCCGGACTAGCGGGGGTACCCCAGATACGCAGTATTTT. It translates to CASSFRTSGGTPDTQYF.

This clonotype has at least ten counts. The chain couples TRBV6-2 or TRBV6-3 to TRBJ1-6; D gene ambiguous. The V end was cut by 8 bases, the J end by 8 bases, with 10 bases between. CDR1 is MNHEY and CDR2 is SVGEGT in the germline V gene. The CDR3 totals 12 residues. The CDR3 sequence: CASGLLYSPLHF. CDR3 nucleotide sequence: TGTGCCAGCGGATTGCTATATTCACCCCTCCACTTT.

A few counts support this clonotype. The chain recombines TRBV18 with TRBJ2-5, with a possible D match to TRBD2 (6 bases). Trimming left V 2 bases short and J 5 bases short, with 18 bases between. The CDR3 consists of 16 residues. Germline CDR1 reads KGHSH; CDR2 reads LQKENI. CDR3 coding DNA: TGTGCCAGCTCACCATTGGGACTGGCCCCTCAGGAGACCCAGTACTTC. Translated: CASSPLGLAPQETQYF.

This clonotype was seen repeatedly, ten times or more. The chain couples TRBV28 to TRBJ1-5; D uncertain. The CDR3 consists of 15 residues. Per germline, CDR1 MDHEN and CDR2 SYDVKM. V was clipped by 5 bases and J by 4 bases, with 15 bases between them. DNA for the CDR3: TGTGCCAGCAGTGGAACACGGGGAAAAAATCAGCCCCAGCATTTT. This encodes CASSGTRGKNQPQHF.

This clonotype appeared many times. The V gene is TRBV12-5, the J gene TRBJ2-5; D is perhaps TRBD1 (6 bases). V lost 3 bases to trimming and J lost 4 bases, with 12 bases between them. CDR1 LGHNT and CDR2 FRNRAP come from the germline V gene. The CDR3 is 14 amino acids. CDR3 DNA sequence: TGTGCTAGTGGTTTTTCAGGGGCGCGAGAGACCCAGTACTTC. Its translation: CASGFSGARETQYF.

At least ten counts were recorded for this clonotype. V and J are TRBV5-1 and TRBJ2-5, with 9 nucleotides matching TRBD2. The CDR3 is made up of 16 amino acids. J gave up 4 bases and V 1 base, and 8 bases lay outside the gene matches. Germline CDR1 SGHRS, CDR2 YFSETQ. The DNA of the CDR3 is TGCGCCAGCAGCTTGAATAGCGGGGGTTTCCTAGAGACCCAGTACTTC. Translated, it gives CASSLNSGGFLETQYF.

This clonotype was picked up a small number of times. The J gene is TRBJ1-6, the V gene TRBV21-1. TRBV21-1 is tagged as a pseudogene. The CDR3 covers 19 residues. For the CDR3, the DNA is TGTGCCAGCAGCAAAGACGGCGAGGGCACCTTCTCCTATAATTCACCCCTCCACTTT. It translates to CASSKDGEGTFSYNSPLHF.

This clonotype was picked up a small number of times. The V gene is TRBV2, the J gene TRBJ2-3; 9 nucleotides align to TRBD2. CDR1 is SNHLY and CDR2 is FYNNEI in the germline V gene. V trimming: 4 bases; J trimming: 5 bases; junction bases outside the gene matches: 1. This CDR3 region has 13 residues. The CDR3 DNA follows: TGTGCCAGCAGTGCGACTAGCGGAGATACGCAGTATTTT. Residues: CASSATSGDTQYF.

This clonotype was detected ten times or more. The chain has TRBV3-1 and TRBJ2-2; 7 bases map to TRBD1. The ends lost 0 bases at V and 4 bases at J; junction bases unmatched: 5. Germline V CDR1 and CDR2: LGHDT, YNNKEL (reference sequence). The CDR3 spans 16 residues. The CDR3 bases are TGTGCCAGCAGCCAAGACAAGGGGGCGGGCACCGGGGAGCTGTTTTTT. It is translated as CASSQDKGAGTGELFF. Variable domain in full (rest from reference TRBV3-1 and TRBJ2-2): DTAVSQTPKYLVTQMGNDKSIKCEQNLGHDTMYWYKQDSKKFLKIMFSYNNKELIINETVPNRFSPKSPDKAHLNLHINSLELGDSAVYFCASSQDKGAGTGELFFGEGSRLTVL.

With respect to this clonotype: This may be a read error, as it is one base from a much larger clone. V is TRBV5-6 and J is TRBJ2-7, with a weak D call TRBD1 (6 bases). Germline V CDR1 and CDR2: SGHDT, YYEEEE. The CDR3 covers 15 residues. The CDR3 is CASSLTPGEAYAQYF. DNA of the CDR3: TGTGCCAGCAGCTTGACTCCAGGGGAAGCCTACGCGCAGTACTTC.

The chain has TRBV7-2 and TRBJ2-1, with 13 nucleotides matching TRBD2. Germline V gene sequence: CDR1 SGHTA, CDR2 FQGNSA. The CDR3 runs to 15 residues. After removal of 4 bases from V and 14 bases from J, the junction contained 11 bases not matched to a gene. The CDR3 here is CASSSPGTSGTVKFF. CDR3 in DNA: TGTGCCAGCAGCTCCCCCGGGACTAGCGGGACGGTAAAGTTCTTC.

This clonotype was seen repeatedly, ten times or more. This chain uses TRBV20-1 with TRBJ2-2, with a tentative D call TRBD1 (6 bases). CDR1 and CDR2 from the germline V gene are DFQATT and SNEGSKA (reference sequence). Trimming pared 2 bases from V and 5 bases from J, leaving 9 bases between. This CDR3 has 13 residues. The CDR3 nucleotides are TGCAGTGCTAGAAGTACAGGGACCGGGGAGCTGTTTTTT. Protein sequence: CSARSTGTGELFF.

This clonotype showed up many times. One end of the junction varies from germline; a read error may be responsible. The chain's CDR3 is CAGSLGGQGYEQYF. CDR3 nucleotide sequence: TGTGCCGGCAGCTTAGGGGGACAGGGCTACGAGCAGTACTTC. The V call is TRBV7-9, the J call TRBJ2-7; 9 nucleotides agree with TRBD1. The CDR3 is 14 amino acids. Germline V gives CDR1 SEHNR, CDR2 FQNEAQ (reference sequence).

This clonotype showed up many times. This chain links TRBV7-9 with TRBJ2-7, with 9 bases lining up with TRBD1. J gave up 7 bases and V 3 bases, and 7 bases lay outside the gene matches. CDR1 and CDR2 from the germline V gene are SEHNR and FQNEAQ (reference sequence). This CDR3 comprises 14 residues. CDR3 region: CASSFPTGGWEQYF. DNA for the CDR3: TGTGCCAGCAGCTTCCCGACAGGGGGTTGGGAGCAGTACTTC.

There are many counts of this clonotype. V usage is TRBV20-1 and J usage is TRBJ1-6; TRBD1 agrees at 11 bases. Germline lookup yields CDR1 DFQATT and CDR2 SNEGSKA (reference sequence). After removal of 5 bases from V and 0 bases from J, the junction contained 6 bases not matched to a gene. CDR3 size: 17 residues. The CDR3 nucleotides are TGCAGTGCTCGGACAGGGGGCATAAGCTCCTATAATTCACCCCTCCACTTT. Translating it yields CSARTGGISSYNSPLHF.

The sample holds many counts of this clonotype. V gene TRBV28 combines with J gene TRBJ1-5, with D uncertain. Trimming took off 3 bases at V and 5 bases at J, with 5 bases between the two ends. Germline V gene sequence: CDR1 MDHEN, CDR2 SYDVKM. There are 12 residues in the CDR3. CDR3 amino acids: CASSFSDQPQHF. The CDR3 DNA is TGTGCCAGCAGTTTTTCGGATCAGCCCCAGCATTTT.

On this clonotype itself: A much more abundant neighbour one base away suggests this may be a read error. The CDR3 protein is CASSSGTGAASIPYGQYF. The CDR3 nucleotides are TGTGCCAGCAGTTCCGGGACAGGGGCGGCTTCGATCCCCTACGGGCAGTACTTC. The gene calls are TRBV28 and TRBJ2-7; 10 positions match TRBD1. The germline gives CDR1 MDHEN, CDR2 SYDVKM. The CDR3 sequence is 18 residues long.

This clonotype has at least ten counts. The chain combines TRBV5-1 with TRBJ1-2, with 8 nucleotides matching TRBD1. V shed 3 bases and J 5 bases; nucleotides not matched to a gene: 12. The CDR3 length is 16 residues. CDR1 and CDR2 (germline): SGHRS, YFSETQ. As DNA, the CDR3 is TGCGCCAGCAGCTCCCCCCGGACAGGGTCGTCATATGGCTACACCTTC. Protein: CASSSPRTGSSYGYTF.

As concerns this clonotype: One end of the junction varies from germline; a read error may be responsible. The chain uses TRBV5-6 and TRBJ2-3; D is perhaps TRBD1 (5 bases). CDR1 SGHDT and CDR2 YYEEEE come from the germline V gene. The CDR3 totals 14 residues. The CDR3 spells CSCSLDGAEYTQYF. For the CDR3, the DNA is TGCTCCTGCAGCTTAGATGGGGCCGAATATACGCAGTATTTT.